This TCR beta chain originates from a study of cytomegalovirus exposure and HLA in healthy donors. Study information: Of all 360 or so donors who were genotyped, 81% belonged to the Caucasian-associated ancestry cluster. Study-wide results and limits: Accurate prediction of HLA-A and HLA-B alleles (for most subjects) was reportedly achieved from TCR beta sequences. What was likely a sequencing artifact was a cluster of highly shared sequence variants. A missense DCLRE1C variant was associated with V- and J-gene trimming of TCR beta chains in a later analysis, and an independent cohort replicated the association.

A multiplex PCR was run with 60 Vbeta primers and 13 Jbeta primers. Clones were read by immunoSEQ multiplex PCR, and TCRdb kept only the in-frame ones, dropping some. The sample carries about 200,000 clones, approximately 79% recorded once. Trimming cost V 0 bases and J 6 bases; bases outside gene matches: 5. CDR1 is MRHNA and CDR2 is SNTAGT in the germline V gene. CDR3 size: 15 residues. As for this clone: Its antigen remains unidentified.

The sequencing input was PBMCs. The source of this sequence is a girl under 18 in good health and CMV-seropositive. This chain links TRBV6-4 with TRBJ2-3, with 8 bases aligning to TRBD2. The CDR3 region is CASSDSYGGGDTQYF. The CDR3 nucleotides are TGTGCCAGCAGTGACTCTTACGGGGGGGGTGATACGCAGTATTTT.